This TCR beta chain was observed in a study of graft-versus-host responses after intestinal transplantation. At the level of the study: Induction using anti-thymocyte globulin, followed by tacrolimus and steroids for two to three years, was given to all recipients. Study-level points and caveats: GvH clonotypes were identified within recipient marrow, with a subset emerging first in ileum or blood. Some patients had graft-donor T cell macrochimerism. In their allografts, the ratios of graft-versus-host to host-versus-graft T cell clones were high.

In regard to this clone: Its antigen is not identified.

The germline gives CDR1 MNHEY, CDR2 SVGAGI. The CDR3 spans 13 residues. V was trimmed by 5 bases and J by 3 bases, leaving 11 bases between them. Method: immunoSEQ multiplex PCR; TCRdb's copy keeps in-frame clones and lacks some. This table holds 95,000 or so clones, 75% to 95% found once. The rearrangement joins TRBV6-5 to TRBJ2-7; D is ambiguous. The TCR sequence derives from a human patient who received an intestinal transplant, so some T cells may come from the graft donor. The specimen comprised PBMCs, sampled roughly 450 days after intestinal transplant. In DNA form, the CDR3 reads TGTGCCAGCAGTGTGGCATTATACTACGAGCAGTACTTC. Translation: CASSVALYYEQYF.